This T cell receptor beta chain came from a study of shared clonotypes between healthy human individuals. For the study at large: Per donor, CD8 memory used one plate, CD8 naive used two, CD4 memory used three and CD4 naive used three. Study findings and constraints: Clonotype sharing among donors, it was expected, would be affected by sequencing depth. Some naive CD4 clonotypes, roughly 4.7%, turned up in common across several donors.

Here immunoSEQ multiplex PCR was the method, and the copy in TCRdb shows in-frame clones only, minus some. This sample carries about 2.4 million clones, approximately 94% of them seen once, and the ten largest clones take about 0.13%. As regards this clone: The antigen is undetermined.

CDR1 and CDR2 (germline): MGHDK, SYGVNS. The CDR3 is 15 residues long. Trimming cost V 4 bases and J 1 base, with 13 bases left between them. The receptor's source is a man between 18 and 29 years old in good health. The V and J genes are TRBV25-1 and TRBJ2-5, with D perhaps matching TRBD1 (6 bases). The specimen sequenced was naive CD4+ T cells sorted from blood. Subset: CD45RA+ positively selected. Here the CDR3 DNA reads TGTGCCAGCAGTGCCCCCTGGGGGCCCCAAGAGACCCAGTACTTC. Its translation is CASSAPWGPQETQYF.